Reported below is one T cell receptor beta chain. Its antigen is undetermined. These data belong to a study of CD8 T cells in Susac syndrome. Sequencing of TCR beta was performed on blood CD8+ and CD4+ T cells. Both CD4+ and CD8+ T cells were negatively isolated, and TEMRA cells underwent FACS enrichment. Germline CDR1 and CDR2: SEHNR and FQNEAQ (reference sequence). This CDR3 has 14 amino acids. Trimming took 8 bases from V and 1 from J, leaving 14 bases between them. Reverse transcription of 0.5 to 1 ug RNA was performed with random hexamers. A multiplex approach, immunoSEQ multiplex PCR, amplified TCR beta CDR3 across 54 Vbeta and 13 Jbeta. MiXCR, run by TCRdb on the immunoSEQ multiplex PCR reads, gives a single entry per CDR3 protein. Of about 290,000 distinct CDR3 sequences listed, about 88% are singletons. Whole-study findings and limits: It was acknowledged in the study that the number of individuals who were included in its TCR sequencing and HLA analysis was relatively small.

Sequenced material: CD8+ T cells from PBMCs. The sequence came from a human donor with multiple sclerosis. The V gene is TRBV7-9, the J gene TRBJ1-1; possibly TRBD1 for D (5 bases). DNA for the CDR3: TGTGCCAGCGGCCCAGGGACGGCGAACACTGAAGCTTTCTTT. Translated, it gives CASGPGTANTEAFF.